A selection of T cell receptor beta chains follows, all from one sample in a study of CD8 T cells in ankylosing spondylitis. TCRdb processed the 5' RACE reads anew with MiXCR; each CDR3 protein has one entry. Of 290,000 or so distinct CDR3 sequences in the sample, about 20% are singletons; the top ten hold roughly 3.6%. Sequencing was carried out using blood, either unsorted or a sorted T cell fraction (not recorded which). The receptors shown here come from a female donor with ankylosing spondylitis or in good health (not recorded which). Both conserved end residues are part of each CDR3. A D gene is named only where the DNA matches it firmly. A clone size is listed for some rows: how often the clone was seen (once, few, many), or a class if it is expanded.

CDR3 DNA: TGTGCCACCAGCAGAGGACTAGCGAGTCAAGAGACCCAGTACTTC
CDR3 protein: CATSRGLASQETQYF
V gene: TRBV15
clone size: -
CDR3 length: 15
D gene: TRBD2
J gene: TRBJ2-5

CDR3 DNA: TGTGCCAGCAGCCCCGGGAAATGGGGTGCCACCTACGAGCAGTACTTC
CDR3 protein: CASSPGKWGATYEQYF
V gene: TRBV5-6
clone size: few
CDR3 length: 16
D gene: -
J gene: TRBJ2-7

CDR3 DNA: TGCAGTGCTCCCCCTAGCGGGAGAAGGCAAGAGACCCAGTACTTC
CDR3 protein: CSAPPSGRRQETQYF
V gene: TRBV20-1
clone size: -
CDR3 length: 15
D gene: TRBD2
J gene: TRBJ2-5

CDR3 DNA: TGCGCCAGCAGCTTGCCAGGCGGGAACACTGAAGCTTTCTTT
CDR3 protein: CASSLPGGNTEAFF
V gene: TRBV5-1
clone size: -
CDR3 length: 14
D gene: -
J gene: TRBJ1-1

CDR3 DNA: TGTGCCAGCAGTCCCCGGGTGAACACTGAAGCTTTCTTT
CDR3 protein: CASSPRVNTEAFF
V gene: TRBV27
clone size: many
CDR3 length: 13
D gene: -
J gene: TRBJ1-1

CDR3 DNA: TGTGCCAGCAGGCCCCAGGGCTCGGGGACTGAAGCTTTCTTT
CDR3 protein: CASRPQGSGTEAFF
V gene: TRBV25-1
clone size: -
CDR3 length: 14
D gene: -
J gene: TRBJ1-1

CDR3 DNA: TGTGCCAGCAGCCCTAGCGGGGTCTCCCCTGGCTACACCTTC
CDR3 protein: CASSPSGVSPGYTF
V gene: TRBV6-2/TRBV6-3
clone size: -
CDR3 length: 14
D gene: -
J gene: TRBJ1-2

CDR3 DNA: TGTGCCAGCCTGGCTACAGCCGATGGCTACACCTTC
CDR3 protein: CASLATADGYTF
V gene: TRBV2
clone size: few
CDR3 length: 12
D gene: -
J gene: TRBJ1-2

CDR3 DNA: TGTGCCAGCAGGCCTAACAGGGGTATGAACACTGAAGCTTTCTTT
CDR3 protein: CASRPNRGMNTEAFF
V gene: TRBV12-3/TRBV12-4
clone size: many
CDR3 length: 15
D gene: TRBD1
J gene: TRBJ1-1

CDR3 DNA: TGCAGTGCTGGAGAAGGGACAGCCACTTTACGGGGCACAGATACGCAGTATTTT
CDR3 protein: CSAGEGTATLRGTDTQYF
V gene: TRBV20-1
clone size: -
CDR3 length: 18
D gene: TRBD1
J gene: TRBJ2-3

CDR3 DNA: TGCAGTGCTAGTTTACAGGGATCGAACACTGAAGCTTTCTTT
CDR3 protein: CSASLQGSNTEAFF
V gene: TRBV20-1
clone size: few
CDR3 length: 14
D gene: -
J gene: TRBJ1-1

CDR3 DNA: TGTGCCAGCAGTCGGACAGGGGGAATGGACTATGGCTACACCTTC
CDR3 protein: CASSRTGGMDYGYTF
V gene: TRBV11-2
clone size: -
CDR3 length: 15
D gene: TRBD1
J gene: TRBJ1-2

CDR3 DNA: TGCAGCGTTGAAGCGTCGGGGCTTGCCAATGAGCAGTTCTTC
CDR3 protein: CSVEASGLANEQFF
V gene: TRBV29-1
clone size: many
CDR3 length: 14
D gene: -
J gene: TRBJ2-1

CDR3 DNA: TGTGCCAGCAGTTACGGACGGTCAGCTAACTATGGCTACACCTTC
CDR3 protein: CASSYGRSANYGYTF
V gene: TRBV6-5
clone size: -
CDR3 length: 15
D gene: -
J gene: TRBJ1-2

CDR3 DNA: TGTGCCAGCAGCAAAGCCATTTCCTACGAGCAGTACTTC
CDR3 protein: CASSKAISYEQYF
V gene: TRBV21-1
clone size: many
CDR3 length: 13
D gene: -
J gene: TRBJ2-7

CDR3 DNA: TGTGCCACCAGTGACCCCCTGGTGGCAGATACGCAGTATTTT
CDR3 protein: CATSDPLVADTQYF
V gene: TRBV24-1
clone size: few
CDR3 length: 14
D gene: -
J gene: TRBJ2-3

CDR3 DNA: TGTGCCAGCAGTTCCTCGGGGGCCTACCAAGAGACCCAGTACTTC
CDR3 protein: CASSSSGAYQETQYF
V gene: TRBV6-5
clone size: few
CDR3 length: 15
D gene: -
J gene: TRBJ2-5

CDR3 DNA: TGTGCCAGCAGTCCCTCAAGCGGGAGGGCCAATGAGCAGTTCTTC
CDR3 protein: CASSPSSGRANEQFF
V gene: TRBV6-1
clone size: few
CDR3 length: 15
D gene: TRBD2
J gene: TRBJ2-1